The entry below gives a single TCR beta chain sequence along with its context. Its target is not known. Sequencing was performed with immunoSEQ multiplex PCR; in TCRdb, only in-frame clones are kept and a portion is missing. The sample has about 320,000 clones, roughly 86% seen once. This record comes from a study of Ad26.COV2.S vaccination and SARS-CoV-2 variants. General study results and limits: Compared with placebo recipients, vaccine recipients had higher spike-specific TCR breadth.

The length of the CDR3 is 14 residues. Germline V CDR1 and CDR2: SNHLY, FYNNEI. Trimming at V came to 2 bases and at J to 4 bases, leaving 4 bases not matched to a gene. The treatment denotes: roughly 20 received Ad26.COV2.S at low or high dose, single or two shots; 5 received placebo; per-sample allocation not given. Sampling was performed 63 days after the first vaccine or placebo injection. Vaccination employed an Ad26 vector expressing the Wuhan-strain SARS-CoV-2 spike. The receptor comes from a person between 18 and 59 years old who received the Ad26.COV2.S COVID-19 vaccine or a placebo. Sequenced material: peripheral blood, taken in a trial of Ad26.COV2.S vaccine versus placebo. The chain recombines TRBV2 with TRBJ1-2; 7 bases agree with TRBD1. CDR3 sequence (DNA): TGTGCCAGCAGTGAATCTAGACAGGGCTATGGCTACACCTTC. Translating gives CASSESRQGYGYTF.